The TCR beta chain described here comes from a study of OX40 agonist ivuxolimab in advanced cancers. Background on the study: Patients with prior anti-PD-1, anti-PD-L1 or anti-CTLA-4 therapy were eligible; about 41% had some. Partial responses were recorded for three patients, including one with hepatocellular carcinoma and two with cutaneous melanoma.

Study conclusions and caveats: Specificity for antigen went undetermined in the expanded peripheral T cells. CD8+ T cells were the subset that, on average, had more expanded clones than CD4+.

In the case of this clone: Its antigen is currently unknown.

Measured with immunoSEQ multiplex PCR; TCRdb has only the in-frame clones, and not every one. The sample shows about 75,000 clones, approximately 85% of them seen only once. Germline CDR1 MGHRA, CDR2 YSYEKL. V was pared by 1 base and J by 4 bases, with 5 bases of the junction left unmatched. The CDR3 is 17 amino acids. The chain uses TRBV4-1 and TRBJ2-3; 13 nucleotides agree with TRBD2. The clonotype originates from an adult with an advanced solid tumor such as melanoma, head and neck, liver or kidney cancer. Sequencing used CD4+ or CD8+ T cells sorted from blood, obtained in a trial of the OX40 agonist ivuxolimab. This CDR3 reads CASSQAGTSGNADTQYF. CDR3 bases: TGCGCCAGCAGCCAAGCGGGGACTAGCGGGAATGCAGATACGCAGTATTTT.